This T cell receptor (beta chain) was identified in a study of blood T cell repertoires in COVID-19. Study-wide background: T cells, B-cell-depleted T cells, or PBMCs provided the cDNA or gDNA that served as material.

Assay: immunoSEQ multiplex PCR; the TCRdb copy retains only in-frame clones and omits some. The profile covers some 190,000 clones, with 82% appearing a single time and roughly 10% taken by the ten largest. This CDR3 spans 12 amino acids. The germline CDR1 and CDR2 sequences are SGHNT and YENEEA. V was clipped by 3 bases and J by 2 bases, with 3 bases between them. Sample: peripheral blood. The V call is TRBV11-3, the J call TRBJ2-3, with D unclear. The sequence came from an elderly woman with active or convalescent COVID-19. This CDR3 is CASSFSTDTQYF. DNA of the CDR3: TGTGCCAGCAGCTTCTCCACAGATACGCAGTATTTT.